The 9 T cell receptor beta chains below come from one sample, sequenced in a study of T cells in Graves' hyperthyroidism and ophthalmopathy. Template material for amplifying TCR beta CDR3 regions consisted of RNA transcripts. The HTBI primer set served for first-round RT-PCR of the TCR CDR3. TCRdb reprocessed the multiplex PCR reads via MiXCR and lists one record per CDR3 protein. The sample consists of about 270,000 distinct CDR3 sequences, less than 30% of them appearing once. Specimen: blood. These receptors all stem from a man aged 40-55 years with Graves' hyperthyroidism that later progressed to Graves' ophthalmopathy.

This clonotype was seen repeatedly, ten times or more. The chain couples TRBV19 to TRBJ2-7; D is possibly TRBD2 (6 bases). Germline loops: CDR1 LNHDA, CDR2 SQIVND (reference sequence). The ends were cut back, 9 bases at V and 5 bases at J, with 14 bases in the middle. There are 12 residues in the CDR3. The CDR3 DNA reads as TGTGCCAGAACCCGACTAGAAAACGAGCAGTACTTC. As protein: CARTRLENEQYF.

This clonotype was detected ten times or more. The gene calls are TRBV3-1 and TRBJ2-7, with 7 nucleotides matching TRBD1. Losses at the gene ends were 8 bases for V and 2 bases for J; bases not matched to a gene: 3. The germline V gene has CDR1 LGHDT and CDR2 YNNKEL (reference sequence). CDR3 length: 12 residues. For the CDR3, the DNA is TGTGCCAGCCGGGACAGTGCCTACGAGCAGTACTTC. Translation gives CASRDSAYEQYF.

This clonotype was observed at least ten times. This chain's CDR3 is CASSEAGDGYGYTF. The CDR3 DNA reads as TGTGCCAGCAGTGAAGCAGGGGACGGATATGGCTACACCTTC. The chain uses TRBV2 and TRBJ1-2; TRBD1 might be the D (5 bases). Trimming pared 0 bases from V and 5 bases from J, leaving 10 bases between. The CDR3 sequence is 14 residues long. Germline V gene sequence: CDR1 SNHLY, CDR2 FYNNEI.

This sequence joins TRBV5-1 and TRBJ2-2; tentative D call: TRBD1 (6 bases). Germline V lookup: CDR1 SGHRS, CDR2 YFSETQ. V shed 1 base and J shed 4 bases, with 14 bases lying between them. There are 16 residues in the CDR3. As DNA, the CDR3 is TGCGCCAGCAGCTTGTCCGGTAGAGGGGGCACCGGGGAGCTGTTTTTT. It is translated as CASSLSGRGGTGELFF.

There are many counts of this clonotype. The CDR3 bases are TGTGCCAGCAGCACCGGGACAGGCAATCAGCCCCAGCATTTT. It specifies CASSTGTGNQPQHF. The gene calls are TRBV7-9 and TRBJ1-5; TRBD1 aligns across 7 bases. Looked up from germline, CDR1 is SEHNR and CDR2 is FQNEAQ (reference sequence). Unmatched junction bases numbered 3, after V lost 5 bases and J lost 2 bases. This CDR3 contains 14 residues.

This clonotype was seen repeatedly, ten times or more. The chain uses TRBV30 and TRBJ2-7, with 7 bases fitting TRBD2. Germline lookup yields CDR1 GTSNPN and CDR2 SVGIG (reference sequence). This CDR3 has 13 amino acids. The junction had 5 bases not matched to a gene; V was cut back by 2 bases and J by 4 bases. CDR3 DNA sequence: TGTGCCTGGAGTTGGCCCGGGGGGTACGAGCAGTACTTC. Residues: CAWSWPGGYEQYF.

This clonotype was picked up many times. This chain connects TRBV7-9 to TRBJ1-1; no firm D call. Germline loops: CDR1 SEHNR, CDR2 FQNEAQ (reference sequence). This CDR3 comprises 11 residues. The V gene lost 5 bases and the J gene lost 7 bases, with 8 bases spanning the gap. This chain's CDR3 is CASSARLEAFF. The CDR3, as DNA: TGTGCCAGCAGCGCTCGACTTGAAGCTTTCTTT.

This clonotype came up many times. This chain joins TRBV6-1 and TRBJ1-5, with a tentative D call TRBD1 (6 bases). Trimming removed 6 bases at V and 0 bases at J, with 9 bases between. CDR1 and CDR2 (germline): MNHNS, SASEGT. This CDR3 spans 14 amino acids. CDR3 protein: CASREGGSNQPQHF. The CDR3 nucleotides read TGTGCCAGCAGGGAGGGGGGTAGCAATCAGCCCCAGCATTTT.

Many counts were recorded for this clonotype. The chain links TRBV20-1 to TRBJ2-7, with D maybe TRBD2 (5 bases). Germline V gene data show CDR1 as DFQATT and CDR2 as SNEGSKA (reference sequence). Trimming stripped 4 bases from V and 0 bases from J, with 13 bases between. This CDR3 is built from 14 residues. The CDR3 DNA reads TGCAGTGCTAAGGCTAGCAGAACCTCCTACGAGCAGTACTTC. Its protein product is CSAKASRTSYEQYF.